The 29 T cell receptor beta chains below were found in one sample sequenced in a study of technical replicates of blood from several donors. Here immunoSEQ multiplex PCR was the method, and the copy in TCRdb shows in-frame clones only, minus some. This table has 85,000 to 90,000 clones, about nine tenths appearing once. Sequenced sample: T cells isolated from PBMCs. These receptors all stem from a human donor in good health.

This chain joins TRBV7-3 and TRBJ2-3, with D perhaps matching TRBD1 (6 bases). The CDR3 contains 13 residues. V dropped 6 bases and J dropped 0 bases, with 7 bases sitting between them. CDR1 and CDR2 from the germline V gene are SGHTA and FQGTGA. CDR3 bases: TGTGCCAGCAGTACAGGGAGCACAGATACGCAGTATTTT. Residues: CASSTGSTDTQYF. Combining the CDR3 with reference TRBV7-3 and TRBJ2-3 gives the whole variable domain GAGVSQTPSNKVTEKGKYVELRCDPISGHTALYWYRQSLGQGPEFLIYFQGTGAADDSGLPNDRFFAVRPEGSVSTLKIQRTERGDSAVYLCASSTGSTDTQYFGPGTRLTVL.

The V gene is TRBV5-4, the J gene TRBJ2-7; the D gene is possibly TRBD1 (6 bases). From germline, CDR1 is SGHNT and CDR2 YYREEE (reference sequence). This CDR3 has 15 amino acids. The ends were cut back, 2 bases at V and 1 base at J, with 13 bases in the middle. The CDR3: CASSLTRDNSYEQYF. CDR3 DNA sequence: TGTGCCAGCAGCTTAACCCGGGACAATTCCTACGAGCAGTACTTC.

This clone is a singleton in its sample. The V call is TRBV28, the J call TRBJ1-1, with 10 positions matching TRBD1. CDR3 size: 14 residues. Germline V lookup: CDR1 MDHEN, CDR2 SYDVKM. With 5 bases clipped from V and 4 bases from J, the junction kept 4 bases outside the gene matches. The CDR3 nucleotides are TGTGCCAGCAGTGTGGACAGGGGGATCACTGAAGCTTTCTTT. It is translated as CASSVDRGITEAFF.

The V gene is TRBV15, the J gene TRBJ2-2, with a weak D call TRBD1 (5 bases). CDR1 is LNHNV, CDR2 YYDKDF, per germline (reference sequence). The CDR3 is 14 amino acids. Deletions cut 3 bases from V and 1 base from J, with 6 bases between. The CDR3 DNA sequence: TGTGCCACCAGCAGGACAGAGAACACCGGGGAGCTGTTTTTT. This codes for CATSRTENTGELFF.

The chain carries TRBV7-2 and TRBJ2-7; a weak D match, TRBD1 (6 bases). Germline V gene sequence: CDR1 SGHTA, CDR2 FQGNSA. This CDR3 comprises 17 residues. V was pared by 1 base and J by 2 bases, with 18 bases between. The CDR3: CASSLVIRQGFPYEQYF. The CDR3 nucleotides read TGTGCCAGCAGCTTAGTAATTAGGCAGGGGTTTCCCTACGAGCAGTACTTC. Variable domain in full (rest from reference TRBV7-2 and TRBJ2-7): GAGVSQSPSNKVTEKGKDVELRCDPISGHTALYWYRQSLGQGLEFLIYFQGNSAPDKSGLPSDRFSAERTGGSVSTLTIQRTQQEDSAVYLCASSLVIRQGFPYEQYFGPGTRLTVT.

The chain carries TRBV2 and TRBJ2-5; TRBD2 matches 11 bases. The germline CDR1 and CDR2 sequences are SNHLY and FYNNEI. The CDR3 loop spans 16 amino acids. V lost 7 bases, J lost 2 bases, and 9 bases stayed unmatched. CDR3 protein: CASIKGLAGGQETQYF. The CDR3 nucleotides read TGTGCCAGCATAAAGGGGTTAGCGGGGGGGCAAGAGACCCAGTACTTC.

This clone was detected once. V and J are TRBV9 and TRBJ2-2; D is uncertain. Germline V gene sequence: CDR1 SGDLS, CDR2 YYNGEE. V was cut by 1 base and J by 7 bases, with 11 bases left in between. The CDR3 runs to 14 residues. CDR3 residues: CASSVQVLGGELFF. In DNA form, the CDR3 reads TGTGCCAGCAGCGTACAGGTCCTCGGCGGGGAGCTGTTTTTT. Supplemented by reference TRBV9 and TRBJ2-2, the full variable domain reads DSGVTQTPKHLITATGQRVTLRCSPRSGDLSVYWYQQSLDQGLQFLIQYYNGEERAKGNILERFSAQQFPDLHSELNLSSLELGDSALYFCASSVQVLGGELFFGEGSRLTVL.

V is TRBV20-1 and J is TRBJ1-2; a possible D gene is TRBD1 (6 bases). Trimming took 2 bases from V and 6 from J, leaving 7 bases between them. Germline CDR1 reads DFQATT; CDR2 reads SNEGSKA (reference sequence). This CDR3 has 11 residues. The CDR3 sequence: CSARRDNGYTF. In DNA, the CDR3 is TGCAGTGCTAGACGGGACAATGGCTACACCTTC.

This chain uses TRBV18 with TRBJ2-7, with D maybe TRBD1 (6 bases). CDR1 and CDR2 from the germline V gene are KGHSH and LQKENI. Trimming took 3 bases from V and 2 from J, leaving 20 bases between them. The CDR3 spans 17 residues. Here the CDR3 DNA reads TGTGCCAGCTCACCTCCTATGGGACACGAGGCCGCCTACGAGCAGTACTTC. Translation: CASSPPMGHEAAYEQYF. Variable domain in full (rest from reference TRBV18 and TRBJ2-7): NAGVMQNPRHLVRRRGQEARLRCSPMKGHSHVYWYRQLPEEGLKFMVYLQKENIIDESGMPKERFSAEFPKEGPSILRIQQVVRGDSAAYFCASSPPMGHEAAYEQYFGPGTRLTVT.

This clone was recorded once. The CDR3 DNA sequence: TGTGCCAGCAGGGTACGGGGCGGGGGGGCCGTAGATACGCAGTATTTT. This codes for CASRVRGGGAVDTQYF. This chain uses TRBV2 with TRBJ2-3; 9 nucleotides align to TRBD2. Germline-derived CDR1 and CDR2 are SNHLY and FYNNEI. Trimming cost V 6 bases and J 5 bases; bases outside gene matches: 12. The CDR3 is made up of 16 amino acids.

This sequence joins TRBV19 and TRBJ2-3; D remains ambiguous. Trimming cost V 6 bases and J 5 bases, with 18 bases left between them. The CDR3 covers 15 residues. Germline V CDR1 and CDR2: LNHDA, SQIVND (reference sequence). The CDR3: CASRVVATQVDTQYF. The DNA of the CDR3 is TGTGCCAGTAGGGTGGTGGCAACTCAGGTAGATACGCAGTATTTT. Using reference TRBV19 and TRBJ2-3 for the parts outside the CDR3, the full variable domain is DGGITQSPKYLFRKEGQNVTLSCEQNLNHDAMYWYRQDPGQGLRLIYYSQIVNDFQKGDIAEGYSVSREKKESFPLTVTSAQKNPTAFYLCASRVVATQVDTQYFGPGTRLTVL.

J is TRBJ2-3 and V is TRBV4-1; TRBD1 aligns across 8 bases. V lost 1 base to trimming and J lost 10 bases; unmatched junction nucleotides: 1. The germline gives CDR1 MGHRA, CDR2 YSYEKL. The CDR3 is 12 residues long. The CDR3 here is CASSQVDRAQYF. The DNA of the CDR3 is TGCGCCAGCAGCCAAGTGGACAGGGCGCAGTATTTT.

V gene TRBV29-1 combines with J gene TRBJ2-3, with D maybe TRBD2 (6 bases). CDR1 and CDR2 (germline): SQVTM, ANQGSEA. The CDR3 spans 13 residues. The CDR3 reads CTLGGSLTDTQYF. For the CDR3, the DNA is TGCACCCTTGGGGGGAGTCTCACAGATACGCAGTATTTT.

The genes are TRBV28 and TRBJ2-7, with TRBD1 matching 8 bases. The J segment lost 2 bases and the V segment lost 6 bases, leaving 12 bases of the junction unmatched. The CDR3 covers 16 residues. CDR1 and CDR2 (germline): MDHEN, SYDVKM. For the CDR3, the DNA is TGTGCCAGCAGCCCTCTCCCTGGACAGGGCACCTACGAGCAGTACTTC. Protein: CASSPLPGQGTYEQYF.

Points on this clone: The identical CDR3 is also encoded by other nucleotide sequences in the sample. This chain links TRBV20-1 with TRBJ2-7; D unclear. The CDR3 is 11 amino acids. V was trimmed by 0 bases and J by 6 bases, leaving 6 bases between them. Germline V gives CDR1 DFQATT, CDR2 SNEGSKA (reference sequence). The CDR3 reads CSARDRVEQYF. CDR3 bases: TGCAGTGCTAGAGATCGGGTCGAGCAGTACTTC.

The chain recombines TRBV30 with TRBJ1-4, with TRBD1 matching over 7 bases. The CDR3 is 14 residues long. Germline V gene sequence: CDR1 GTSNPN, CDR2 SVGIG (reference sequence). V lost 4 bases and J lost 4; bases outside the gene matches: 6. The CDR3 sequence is CAWTEGQINEKLFF. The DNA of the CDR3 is TGTGCCTGGACAGAGGGACAGATTAATGAAAAACTGTTTTTT.

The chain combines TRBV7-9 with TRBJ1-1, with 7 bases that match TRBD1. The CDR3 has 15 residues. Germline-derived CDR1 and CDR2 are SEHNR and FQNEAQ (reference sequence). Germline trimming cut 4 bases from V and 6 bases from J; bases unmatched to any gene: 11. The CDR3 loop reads CASSSPPRGISEAFF. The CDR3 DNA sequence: TGTGCCAGCAGCTCTCCCCCCAGGGGGATTTCTGAAGCTTTCTTT.

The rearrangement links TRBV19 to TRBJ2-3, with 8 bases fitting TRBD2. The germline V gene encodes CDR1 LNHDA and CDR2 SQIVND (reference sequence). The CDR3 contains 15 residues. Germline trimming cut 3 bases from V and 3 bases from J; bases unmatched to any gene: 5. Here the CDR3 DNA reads TGTGCCAGTAGTATGGGAGCGGGGGAAACAGATACGCAGTATTTT. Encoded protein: CASSMGAGETDTQYF. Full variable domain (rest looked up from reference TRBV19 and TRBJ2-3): DGGITQSPKYLFRKEGQNVTLSCEQNLNHDAMYWYRQDPGQGLRLIYYSQIVNDFQKGDIAEGYSVSREKKESFPLTVTSAQKNPTAFYLCASSMGAGETDTQYFGPGTRLTVL.

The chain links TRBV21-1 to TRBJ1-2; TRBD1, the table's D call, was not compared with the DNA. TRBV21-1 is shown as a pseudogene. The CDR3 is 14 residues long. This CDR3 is CASSKDNPHYGYTF. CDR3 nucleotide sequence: TGTGCCAGCAGCAAAGACAATCCCCATTATGGCTACACCTTC.

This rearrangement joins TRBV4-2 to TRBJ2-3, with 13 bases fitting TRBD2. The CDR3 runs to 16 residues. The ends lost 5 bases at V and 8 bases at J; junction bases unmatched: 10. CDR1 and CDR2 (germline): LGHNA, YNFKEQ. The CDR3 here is CASSSGLAGAGGTQYF. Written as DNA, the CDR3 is TGTGCCAGCAGCAGTGGACTAGCGGGAGCGGGGGGTACGCAGTATTTT.

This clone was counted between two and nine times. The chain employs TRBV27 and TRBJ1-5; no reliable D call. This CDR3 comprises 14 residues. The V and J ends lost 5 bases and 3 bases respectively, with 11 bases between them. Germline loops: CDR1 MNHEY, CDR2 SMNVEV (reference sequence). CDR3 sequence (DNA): TGTGCCAGCAGTCCGCAGTCTTCCAATCAGCCCCAGCATTTT. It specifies CASSPQSSNQPQHF.

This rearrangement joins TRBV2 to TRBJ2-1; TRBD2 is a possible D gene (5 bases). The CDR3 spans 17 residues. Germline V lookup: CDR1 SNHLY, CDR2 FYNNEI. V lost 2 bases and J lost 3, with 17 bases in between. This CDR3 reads CASSENPSGRDYNEQFF. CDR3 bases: TGTGCCAGCAGTGAAAACCCAAGCGGTCGGGACTACAATGAGCAGTTCTTC.

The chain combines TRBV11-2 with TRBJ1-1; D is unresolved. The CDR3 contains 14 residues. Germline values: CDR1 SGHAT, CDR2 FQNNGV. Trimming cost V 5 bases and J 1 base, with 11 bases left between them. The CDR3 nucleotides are TGTGCCAGCAGCCCCGATCGGAGGAACACTGAAGCTTTCTTT. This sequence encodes CASSPDRRNTEAFF.

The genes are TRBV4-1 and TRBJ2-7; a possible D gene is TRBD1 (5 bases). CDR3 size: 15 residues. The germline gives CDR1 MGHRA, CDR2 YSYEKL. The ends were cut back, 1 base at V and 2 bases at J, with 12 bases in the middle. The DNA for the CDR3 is TGCGCCAGCAGCCAAGTTGCAGGACATACCTACGAGCAGTACTTC. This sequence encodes CASSQVAGHTYEQYF.

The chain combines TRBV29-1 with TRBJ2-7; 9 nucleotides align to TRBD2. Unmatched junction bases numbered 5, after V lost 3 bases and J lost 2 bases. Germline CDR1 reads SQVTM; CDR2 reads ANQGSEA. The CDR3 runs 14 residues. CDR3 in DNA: TGCAGCGTTGAGTTAGCGGGAGATCCCTACGAGCAGTACTTC. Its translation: CSVELAGDPYEQYF.

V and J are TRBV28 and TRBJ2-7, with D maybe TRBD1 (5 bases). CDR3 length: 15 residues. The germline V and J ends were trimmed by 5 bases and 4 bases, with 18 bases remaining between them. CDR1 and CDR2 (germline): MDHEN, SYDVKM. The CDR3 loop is CASSKADRPAYEQYF. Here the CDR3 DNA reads TGTGCCAGCAGTAAGGCAGACAGACCCGCTTACGAGCAGTACTTC.

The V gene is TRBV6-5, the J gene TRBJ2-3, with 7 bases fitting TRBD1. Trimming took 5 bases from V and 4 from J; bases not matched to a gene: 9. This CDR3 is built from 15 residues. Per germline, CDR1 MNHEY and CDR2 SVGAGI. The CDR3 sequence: CASSRDRVRSDTQYF. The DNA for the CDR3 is TGTGCCAGCAGTAGAGACAGGGTTCGGTCAGATACGCAGTATTTT.

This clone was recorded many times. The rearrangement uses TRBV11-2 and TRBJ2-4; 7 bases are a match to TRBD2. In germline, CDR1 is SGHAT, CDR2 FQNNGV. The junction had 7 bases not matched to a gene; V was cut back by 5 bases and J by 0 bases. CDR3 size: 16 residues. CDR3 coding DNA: TGTGCCAGCAGCCCCCGGGACTATACAGCCAAAAACATTCAGTACTTC. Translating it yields CASSPRDYTAKNIQYF.

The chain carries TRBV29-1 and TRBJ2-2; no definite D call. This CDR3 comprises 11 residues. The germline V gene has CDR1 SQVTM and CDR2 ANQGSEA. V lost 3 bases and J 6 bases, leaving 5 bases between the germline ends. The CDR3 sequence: CSVDSAGELFF. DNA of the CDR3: TGCAGCGTTGACTCCGCCGGGGAGCTGTTTTTT.